The 28 T cell receptor beta chains listed next were all sequenced from one sample in a study of Ad26.COV2.S vaccination and SARS-CoV-2 variants. Generated by immunoSEQ multiplex PCR, the TCRdb table keeps only in-frame clones and is missing some. The data show fewer than 300,000 clones, over 75% seen once. Sample treatment: 15 to 20 received Ad26.COV2.S at low or high dose, single or two shots; about 5 received placebo; per-sample allocation not given. The samples date from day 63 after the first vaccine or placebo injection. The starting material was peripheral blood, obtained in a trial of Ad26.COV2.S vaccine versus placebo. Every receptor here comes from a person aged 18-60 years who received the Ad26.COV2.S COVID-19 vaccine or a placebo.

This clone was seen once. V is TRBV6-5 and J is TRBJ1-4; 11 bases match TRBD1. Germline V gene data show CDR1 as MNHEY and CDR2 as SVGAGI. The CDR3 consists of 15 residues. Trimming took 6 bases from V and 6 from J; bases not matched to a gene: 6. In DNA form, the CDR3 reads TGTGCCAGCAGCCTGGACAGGGGGCGGGATGAAAAACTGTTTTTT. It translates to CASSLDRGRDEKLFF.

The chain recombines TRBV25-1 with TRBJ1-4, with 7 bases fitting TRBD1. The germline gives CDR1 MGHDK, CDR2 SYGVNS. CDR3 length: 17 amino acids. V gave up 7 bases and J gave up 8 bases; unmatched junction bases: 19. The CDR3, as DNA: TGTGCCAGCACCAGATCGGGGAGGGGGCAGGGCGCGGAAAAACTGTTTTTT. Residues: CASTRSGRGQGAEKLFF.

This clone was detected once. This chain uses TRBV7-2 with TRBJ1-5; D ambiguous. CDR3 length: 15 residues. The V gene lost 1 base and the J gene lost 6 bases, with 13 bases spanning the gap. In germline, CDR1 is SGHTA, CDR2 FQGNSA. The CDR3 sequence: CASSLGGQRGQPQHF. CDR3 sequence (DNA): TGTGCCAGCAGCTTAGGAGGGCAGAGAGGTCAGCCCCAGCATTTT.

This chain connects TRBV4-1 to TRBJ2-2; D might be TRBD1 (5 bases). Trimming pared 1 base from V and 6 bases from J, leaving 24 bases between. Germline CDR1 reads MGHRA; CDR2 reads YSYEKL. This CDR3 region has 19 residues. CDR3 amino acids: CASSQVVKLPWEGAGELFF. DNA for the CDR3: TGCGCCAGCAGCCAAGTCGTCAAGCTTCCCTGGGAAGGGGCCGGGGAGCTGTTTTTT.

The V call is TRBV4-1, the J call TRBJ1-2; no firm D call. V was pared by 0 bases and J by 3 bases, with 8 bases between. CDR1 and CDR2 (germline): MGHRA, YSYEKL. The CDR3 loop spans 14 amino acids. The CDR3 DNA is TGCGCCAGCAGCCAAGATGAGAGACACTATGGCTACACCTTC. Its translation: CASSQDERHYGYTF.

The chain employs TRBV30 and TRBJ1-5, with D maybe TRBD1 (5 bases). Trimming removed 4 bases at V and 1 base at J, with 8 bases between. The CDR3 has 13 amino acids. Germline CDR1 and CDR2: GTSNPN and SVGIG (reference sequence). The CDR3 DNA sequence: TGTGCCTGGACGCAGGGAAGCAATCAGCCCCAGCATTTT. It translates to CAWTQGSNQPQHF.

The chain employs TRBV9 and TRBJ1-5, with unresolved D. V lost 3 bases, J lost 6 bases, and 13 bases lay in between. The CDR3 loop spans 14 amino acids. Germline CDR1 and CDR2: SGDLS and YYNGEE. DNA for the CDR3: TGTGCCAGCAGCGCCCCTGGGGTGGGTCAGCCCCAGCATTTT. It translates to CASSAPGVGQPQHF.

This clone was counted only a few times. This sequence joins TRBV6-6 and TRBJ1-6; no clear D gene. The CDR3 has 16 residues. Trimming left V 2 bases short and J 5 bases short, with 13 bases between. Germline values: CDR1 MNHNY, CDR2 SVGAGI (reference sequence). The CDR3 region is CASSYPPQPHNSPLHF. The CDR3 DNA reads as TGTGCCAGCAGTTACCCCCCGCAACCACATAATTCACCCCTCCACTTT.

The CDR3 is CASSRLAGGSVLSQFF. The CDR3 nucleotides read TGTGCCAGCAGCAGACTAGCGGGAGGCTCCGTTCTATCGCAGTTCTTC. V is TRBV6-4 and J is TRBJ2-1; 13 nucleotides agree with TRBD2. J lost 12 bases, V lost 6 bases, and 14 bases had no gene match. This CDR3 region has 16 residues. Germline V gene lookup returns CDR1 MRHNA and CDR2 SNTAGT.

The rearrangement uses TRBV2 and TRBJ1-2; D might be TRBD1 (6 bases). The CDR3 covers 17 residues. The germline V gene encodes CDR1 SNHLY and CDR2 FYNNEI. V shed 2 bases and J shed 8 bases, with 24 bases lying between them. The chain's CDR3 is CASSEYKSSVDSGGYTF. CDR3 in DNA: TGTGCCAGCAGTGAATATAAATCGAGTGTGGACAGCGGGGGCTACACCTTC.

V and J are TRBV18 and TRBJ1-2; D is unclear. Germline V lookup: CDR1 KGHSH, CDR2 LQKENI. The ends were cut back, 3 bases at V and 5 bases at J, with 13 bases in the middle. The CDR3 consists of 14 residues. CDR3 residues: CASSPRHQGYGYTF. CDR3 sequence (DNA): TGTGCCAGCTCACCGCGACACCAAGGGTATGGCTACACCTTC.

V and J are TRBV6-5 and TRBJ1-3; a possible D gene is TRBD1 (5 bases). The CDR3 spans 15 residues. Trimming removed 6 bases at V and 0 bases at J, with 12 bases between. Germline CDR1 MNHEY, CDR2 SVGAGI. The CDR3 DNA reads as TGTGCCAGCAGCCCCGGACAAACCTCTGGAAACACCATATATTTT. Residues: CASSPGQTSGNTIYF.

This chain uses TRBV5-1 with TRBJ2-7, with 8 bases fitting TRBD1. CDR1 is SGHRS, CDR2 YFSETQ, per germline. The CDR3 spans 14 residues. V lost 4 bases and J lost 4; bases outside the gene matches: 7. The CDR3 is CASSPGTGAYEQYF. The CDR3 nucleotides read TGCGCCAGCAGCCCCGGGACAGGAGCATACGAGCAGTACTTC.

J is TRBJ2-7 and V is TRBV5-1; D unresolved. Germline values: CDR1 SGHRS, CDR2 YFSETQ. CDR3 size: 12 residues. The V end was cut by 0 bases, the J end by 5 bases, with 6 bases between. The CDR3 here is CASSLVANEQYF. For the CDR3, the DNA is TGCGCCAGCAGCTTGGTCGCTAACGAGCAGTACTTC. The complete variable domain, with remaining parts taken from reference TRBV5-1 and TRBJ2-7, reads KAGVTQTPRYLIKTRGQQVTLSCSPISGHRSVSWYQQTPGQGLQFLFEYFSETQRNKGNFPGRFSGRQFSNSRSEMNVSTLELGDSALYLCASSLVANEQYFGPGTRLTVT.

This clone was observed a single time. The same CDR3 is also encoded by other DNA sequences in this sample. The chain has TRBV5-4 and TRBJ1-3; no firm D call. This CDR3 is built from 12 residues. Trimming cost V 0 bases and J 4 bases, with 2 bases left between them. CDR1 and CDR2 (germline): SGHNT, YYREEE (reference sequence). For the CDR3, the DNA is TGTGCCAGCAGCTTGGGAGGAAACACCATATATTTT. Its translation is CASSLGGNTIYF.

The chain links TRBV6-8 to TRBJ1-6, with 7 bases lining up with TRBD1. Germline V gene lookup returns CDR1 MNHGY and CDR2 SAAAGT. J was trimmed by 3 bases and V by 6 bases; bases with no gene match: 17. The CDR3 is 19 residues long. As DNA, the CDR3 is TGTGCCAGCAGAAGGGTAAGGGACAGACGTCGAAGCTATAATTCACCCCTCCACTTT. Its protein product is CASRRVRDRRRSYNSPLHF.

V and J are TRBV6-1 and TRBJ2-3; D is possibly TRBD2 (5 bases). V gave up 1 base and J gave up 11 bases, with 10 bases separating them. This CDR3 is 12 amino acids long. Germline-derived CDR1 and CDR2 are MNHNS and SASEGT. Written as DNA, the CDR3 is TGTGCCAGCAGTGAAGGTGGACTCGGGCAGTATTTT. Translation gives CASSEGGLGQYF.

The chain links TRBV27 to TRBJ2-7, with D maybe TRBD1 (6 bases). V was shortened by 3 bases and J by 6 bases, with 21 bases between the two germline ends. There are 16 residues in the CDR3. Looked up from germline, CDR1 is MNHEY and CDR2 is SMNVEV (reference sequence). In DNA form, the CDR3 reads TGTGCCAGCAGTTTCCGCACAGGGTCAGCCTCGGGCGAGCAGTACTTC. It is translated as CASSFRTGSASGEQYF.

V is TRBV27 and J is TRBJ1-6; 7 bases map to TRBD1. The germline gives CDR1 MNHEY, CDR2 SMNVEV (reference sequence). Trimming at V came to 5 bases and at J to 6 bases, leaving 4 bases not matched to a gene. The CDR3 spans 14 residues. The CDR3 here is CASSIHRGNSPLHF. DNA for the CDR3: TGTGCCAGCAGTATACACAGGGGTAATTCACCCCTCCACTTT.

This chain connects TRBV19 to TRBJ2-2; tentatively, D is TRBD2 (6 bases). The V end lost 7 bases, the J end lost 0 bases, and 12 bases lay between the germline ends. The CDR3 totals 15 residues. Germline V gene data show CDR1 as LNHDA and CDR2 as SQIVND (reference sequence). CDR3 loop: CASMGGVANTGELFF. CDR3 DNA sequence: TGTGCCAGTATGGGCGGGGTCGCGAACACCGGGGAGCTGTTTTTT.

The chain has TRBV5-5 and TRBJ1-5; no definite D call. Germline-derived CDR1 and CDR2 are SGHKS and YYEKEE (reference sequence). V was pared by 0 bases and J by 4 bases, with 8 bases between. The CDR3 sequence is 14 residues long. In DNA form, the CDR3 reads TGTGCCAGCAGCTTGGTTACACCGAATCAGCCCCAGCATTTT. As protein: CASSLVTPNQPQHF.

The chain links TRBV7-9 to TRBJ1-1; 8 bases line up with TRBD1. Germline V gene data show CDR1 as SEHNR and CDR2 as FQNEAQ (reference sequence). There are 14 residues in the CDR3. The V gene end was trimmed by 4 bases and the J gene end by 1 base; junction bases not matched to a gene: 2. The CDR3 bases are TGTGCCAGCAGCTCGACAGGGGCGAACACTGAAGCTTTCTTT. Translation gives CASSSTGANTEAFF. The entire variable domain, with the rest obtained from reference TRBV7-9 and TRBJ1-1, is as follows: DTGVSQNPRHKITKRGQNVTFRCDPISEHNRLYWYRQTLGQGPEFLTYFQNEAQLEKSRLLSDRFSAERPKGSFSTLEIQRTEQGDSAMYLCASSSTGANTEAFFGQGTRLTVV.

The chain has TRBV5-4 and TRBJ2-1, with TRBD1 matching over 10 bases. Germline CDR1 reads SGHNT; CDR2 reads YYREEE (reference sequence). Losses at the gene ends were 0 bases for V and 5 bases for J; bases not matched to a gene: 5. This CDR3 contains 16 residues. The CDR3 is CASSLAGQGLDNEQFF. In nucleotides, the CDR3 is TGTGCCAGCAGCTTGGCGGGACAGGGGTTGGACAATGAGCAGTTCTTC.

This chain links TRBV27 with TRBJ2-1; no firm D call. This CDR3 contains 13 residues. Trimming left V 2 bases short and J 8 bases short, with 10 bases between. Germline V lookup: CDR1 MNHEY, CDR2 SMNVEV (reference sequence). The CDR3 reads CASSLSYSDEQFF. The CDR3 DNA follows: TGTGCCAGCAGTTTAAGCTATAGTGATGAGCAGTTCTTC.

In regard to this clone: The same CDR3 arises from other DNA sequences in this sample as well. This chain links TRBV5-6 with TRBJ1-2, with D perhaps TRBD1 (5 bases). The V and J ends lost 0 bases and 2 bases respectively, with 5 bases between them. Germline V lookup: CDR1 SGHDT, CDR2 YYEEEE. CDR3 length equals 13 residues. In DNA, the CDR3 is TGTGCCAGCAGCTTGGAGGGGAACTATGGCTACACCTTC. It encodes CASSLEGNYGYTF.

This rearrangement joins TRBV6-2 or TRBV6-3 to TRBJ2-7; 8 nucleotides line up with TRBD1. After removal of 5 bases from V and 6 bases from J, the junction contained 6 bases not matched to a gene. Germline V lookup: CDR1 MNHEY, CDR2 SVGEGT. The CDR3 loop spans 13 amino acids. This CDR3 reads CASSLTGGSEQYF. CDR3 nucleotides: TGTGCCAGCAGTCTAACAGGGGGAAGCGAGCAGTACTTC.

The chain joins TRBV18 to TRBJ1-2; D perhaps matches TRBD1 (6 bases). V lost 0 bases, J lost 5 bases, and 13 bases lay in between. The germline V gene has CDR1 KGHSH and CDR2 LQKENI. The CDR3 runs to 15 residues. This CDR3 is CASSPPQGGGYGYTF. The CDR3 region has the DNA TGTGCCAGCTCACCACCTCAAGGGGGTGGTTATGGCTACACCTTC.

This sequence joins TRBV7-9 and TRBJ1-4; 8 positions match TRBD1. The CDR3 has 16 amino acids. With V trimmed by 1 base and J by 9 bases, 10 bases remained unmatched. Germline V gene lookup returns CDR1 SEHNR and CDR2 FQNEAQ (reference sequence). CDR3: CASSLDADRVMKKLFF. CDR3 in DNA: TGTGCCAGCAGCTTAGACGCGGACAGGGTAATGAAAAAACTGTTTTTT. Drawing the rest from reference TRBV7-9 and TRBJ1-4, the complete variable domain is DTGVSQNPRHKITKRGQNVTFRCDPISEHNRLYWYRQTLGQGPEFLTYFQNEAQLEKSRLLSDRFSAERPKGSFSTLEIQRTEQGDSAMYLCASSLDADRVMKKLFFGSGTQLSVL.